The rows below give T cell receptor beta chains drawn from one sample of a study of shared clonotypes between healthy human individuals. Data came from immunoSEQ multiplex PCR; TCRdb stores just in-frame clones and leaves some out. The sample gives more than 850,000 clones, 75% to 85% of which show up once; approximately 0.5% is in the top ten. Sequencing was performed on memory CD4+ T cells from PBMCs. These receptors were taken from a man aged 18 to 30 in good health. Some clones in this sample may be carry-over from other donors' samples. CDR3s include the opening cysteine and the closing phenylalanine or tryptophan. D genes are given only for firm matches. Clone size is not always given. Where it is, it says once, few, many or a class for expanded clones.

d_call	clone_size	j_call	v_call	cdr3_length	cdr3_nt	cdr3_aa
NA	NA	TRBJ1-3	TRBV7-9	15	TGTGCCAGCAGCTTACTTGGGGGGAAGGGAAACACCATATATTTT	CASSLLGGKGNTIYF
NA	NA	TRBJ1-1	TRBV28	16	TGTGCCAGCAGAAACGAGGGAAAGGGCATGAACACTGAAGCTTTCTTT	CASRNEGKGMNTEAFF
NA	NA	TRBJ2-4	TRBV6-5	15	TGTGCCAGCAGTTCAGGGAGGAGGGCCAAAAACATTCAGTACTTC	CASSSGRRAKNIQYF
TRBD2	NA	TRBJ2-7	TRBV7-2	16	TGTGCCAGCAGCTTAGCGCGGGCTAGCGGAACCTACGAGCAGTACTTC	CASSLARASGTYEQYF
NA	NA	TRBJ1-2	TRBV5-1	17	TGCGCCAGCAGCTTGGGCGACAGGACCTTTCTTAGTCGTGGCTACACCTTC	CASSLGDRTFLSRGYTF
NA	NA	TRBJ2-7	TRBV5-1	14	TGCGCCAGCAGCTGGAGTAGACAGTCCTACGAGCAGTACTTC	CASSWSRQSYEQYF
NA	NA	TRBJ2-1	TRBV2	15	TGTGCCAGCAGGGCCTTTCCGCACAACTACAATGAGCAGTTCTTC	CASRAFPHNYNEQFF
TRBD2	NA	TRBJ2-5	TRBV18	18	TGTGCCAGCTCACCACGAGGGACTAGCGGGAGAACGGGAGAGACCCAGTACTTC	CASSPRGTSGRTGETQYF
NA	NA	TRBJ2-7	TRBV2	13	TGTGCCAGCAGTGTTCTGGCACCCTACGAGCAGTACTTC	CASSVLAPYEQYF
TRBD2	NA	TRBJ2-7	TRBV11-2	16	TGTGCCAGCAGCTTAGGGGCTAGCGGGATTGGCTACGAGCAGTACTTC	CASSLGASGIGYEQYF
TRBD1	NA	TRBJ1-2	TRBV5-1	15	TGCGCCAGCAGCTTGGGGACAGGGGGCGCGAAAGGCTACACCTTC	CASSLGTGGAKGYTF
NA	NA	TRBJ2-4	TRBV6-1	15	TGTGCCAGTATAGGGGGACGGCTGGGCCCGGGCGTTCAGTACTTC	CASIGGRLGPGVQYF
NA	once	TRBJ2-1	TRBV2	14	TGTGCCAGCAGTGAAGAGGCCGTCTACAATGAGCAGTTCTTC	CASSEEAVYNEQFF
TRBD1	few	TRBJ2-7	TRBV7-2	15	TGTGCCAGCAGCTTAACCGGGACAGGGGGCCAGGAGCAGTACTTC	CASSLTGTGGQEQYF
NA	NA	TRBJ2-3	TRBV7-9	14	TGTGCCAGCAGCTCGACCAGAGGGGGAGATACGCAGTATTTT	CASSSTRGGDTQYF
TRBD2	NA	TRBJ2-5	TRBV27	16	TGTGCCAGCAGCCCTGGACTAGCGGGAGGGCATGAGACCCAGTACTTC	CASSPGLAGGHETQYF
NA	NA	TRBJ1-2	TRBV6-1	12	TGTGCCAGCAGTGAAGCCGGGAGGGGAGGTCCCTTC	CASSEAGRGGPF
TRBD1	NA	TRBJ1-1	TRBV27	17	TGTGCCAGCAGTCCACTTGGACAGGCCAAGAGAAGTACTGAAGCTTTCTTT	CASSPLGQAKRSTEAFF
NA	NA	TRBJ2-2	TRBV11-2	13	TGTGCCAGCAGCTTAGTAGGTCGCGGGGAGCTGTTTTTT	CASSLVGRGELFF
NA	few	TRBJ2-7	TRBV5-1	15	TGCGCCAGCAGCTTGGGTGCGGGGAGTTTGGGGGAGCAGTACTTC	CASSLGAGSLGEQYF
NA	NA	TRBJ2-1	TRBV7-3	16	TGTGCCAGCAGCTTAGGTCCTGCCAGCTCCTACAATGAGCAGTTCTTC	CASSLGPASSYNEQFF
TRBD1	few	TRBJ2-3	TRBV7-3	15	TGTGCCAGCAGCTTAACTTTTGAGGGGGCGTATACGCAGTATTTT	CASSLTFEGAYTQYF
TRBD1	NA	TRBJ1-1	TRBV19	16	TGTGCCAGTAGTATGGGGTCGGGGCAGGGGGTCCCTGAAGCTTTCTTT	CASSMGSGQGVPEAFF
NA	NA	TRBJ2-3	TRBV7-3	14	TGTGCCAGCAGCCCCCCGGGCCACACAGATACGCAGTATTTT	CASSPPGHTDTQYF
TRBD1	NA	TRBJ2-7	TRBV5-1	14	TGCGCCAGCAGCTTTACAGGGGCCGCTGACGAGCAGTACTTC	CASSFTGAADEQYF
TRBD2	NA	TRBJ2-3	TRBV6-4	14	TGTGCCAGCAGTAGCGGGAAAGACTTGGATACGCAGTATTTT	CASSSGKDLDTQYF
NA	NA	TRBJ1-2	TRBV28	12	TGTGCCAGCAGCTATAGGGGATATGGCTACACCTTC	CASSYRGYGYTF
NA	NA	TRBJ2-5	TRBV19	15	TGTGCCAGTAGTATCGCTCCCACAGGGCAAGAGACCCAGTACTTC	CASSIAPTGQETQYF
NA	NA	TRBJ1-2	TRBV2	14	TGTGCCAGCACCCGAGAAGGGACGGCCTATGGCTACACCTTC	CASTREGTAYGYTF
NA	NA	TRBJ1-5	TRBV15	14	TGTGCCACCAGCTTAAGGGGGTATGGTCAGCCCCAGCATTTT	CATSLRGYGQPQHF
NA	NA	TRBJ2-1	TRBV30	15	TGTGCCTGGAGTGAGGGGCTAAGCTCCTACAATGAGCAGTTCTTC	CAWSEGLSSYNEQFF
TRBD1	NA	TRBJ2-2	TRBV5-1	16	TGCGCCAGCAGCTTGGGTACAGGGGGCAACACCGGGGAGCTGTTTTTT	CASSLGTGGNTGELFF
TRBD1	NA	TRBJ1-5	TRBV5-4	16	TGTGCCAGCAGCGAAGGGACAGGGGACGTAGATCAGCCCCAGCATTTT	CASSEGTGDVDQPQHF
TRBD1	NA	TRBJ1-2	TRBV7-9	15	TGTGCCAGCAGCTACAAAACAGGGGGCAAGGATGGCTACACCTTC	CASSYKTGGKDGYTF
TRBD1	NA	TRBJ2-5	TRBV28	14	TGTGCCAGCAGTCCGACAGGGCCCGTGGAGACCCAGTACTTC	CASSPTGPVETQYF
NA	few	TRBJ1-1	TRBV15	12	TGTGCCACCAGCAGAGAGGGGCCTAGGGCTTTCTTT	CATSREGPRAFF
NA	NA	TRBJ2-1	TRBV9	15	TGTGCCAGCAGCGTAGTGGGGGCTAGTTACAATGAGCAGTTCTTC	CASSVVGASYNEQFF
NA	NA	TRBJ1-2	TRBV28	12	TGTGCCAGCAGTTTTCCGGGAGATGGCTACACCTTC	CASSFPGDGYTF
TRBD2	NA	TRBJ2-3	TRBV4-1	19	TGCGCCAGCAGCCAAGATCTACATCGGTCAGCGGGAGTCACAGATACGCAGTATTTT	CASSQDLHRSAGVTDTQYF
TRBD2	NA	TRBJ2-5	TRBV29-1	13	TGCAGCGTTGTTAGGGGAGGGGCAGAGACCCAGTACTTC	CSVVRGGAETQYF
NA	NA	TRBJ2-7	TRBV14	16	TGTGCCAGCAGCCAAGATTCGTACGAGAACTCCTACGAGCAGTACTTC	CASSQDSYENSYEQYF
NA	NA	TRBJ2-2	TRBV5-1	15	TGCGCCAGCAGCTTGGGTAATAGGGACACCGGGGAGCTGTTTTTT	CASSLGNRDTGELFF
NA	NA	TRBJ2-3	TRBV9	14	TGTGCCAGCAGCGTAGGGTCGGGGACAGATACGCAGTATTTT	CASSVGSGTDTQYF
TRBD1	NA	TRBJ2-3	TRBV10-3	16	TGTGCCATCAGTGAGTCGGCGGGACAGGCTACAGATACGCAGTATTTT	CAISESAGQATDTQYF
NA	NA	TRBJ2-3	TRBV21-1	19	TGTGCCAGCAGCAAGGGAGGGCAGGGCAAAGAGGGGAGCACAGATACGCAGTATTTT	CASSKGGQGKEGSTDTQYF
NA	few	TRBJ2-7	TRBV7-9	15	TGTGCCAGCAGCTTAGTTCAGGGGATAGTTTACGAGCAGTACTTC	CASSLVQGIVYEQYF
NA	NA	TRBJ2-1	TRBV21-1	16	TGTGCCAGCCGATACCGGGGACAGAACTACAATGATGAGCAGTTCTTC	CASRYRGQNYNDEQFF
NA	few	TRBJ2-1	TRBV4-2	14	TGTGCCAGCAGCCCGACCGAAGGGTCCAATGAGCAGTTCTTC	CASSPTEGSNEQFF
NA	NA	TRBJ2-1	TRBV4-1	14	TGCGCCAGCGCTAGCCGGAACTCCTACAATGAGCAGTTCTTC	CASASRNSYNEQFF
NA	NA	TRBJ2-7	TRBV6-6	12	TGTGCCAGCAGTTGGGCTAGCGACGAGCAGTACTTC	CASSWASDEQYF
TRBD1	few	TRBJ2-2	TRBV28	19	TGTGCCAGCAGTTTTCAGCCGGGACAGGGGGAGGTCGGCACCGGGGAGCTGTTTTTT	CASSFQPGQGEVGTGELFF
TRBD1	NA	TRBJ2-3	TRBV5-4	14	TGTGCCAGCAGCTTGGTTCAGGGGGCAGATACGCAGTATTTT	CASSLVQGADTQYF
TRBD1	NA	TRBJ2-5	TRBV5-4	17	TGTGCCAGCAGCTCAAGGAAGGACGGGACAGGGTGGGAGACCCAGTACTTC	CASSSRKDGTGWETQYF
NA	NA	TRBJ2-7	TRBV7-9	15	TGTGCCAGCAGCTCCCTCAGCCGCAGCGTCTACGAGCAGTACTTC	CASSSLSRSVYEQYF
NA	NA	TRBJ2-7	TRBV7-3	13	TGTGCCAGCAGCTTAATGGGGGAAGGCGAGCAGTACTTC	CASSLMGEGEQYF
NA	once	TRBJ1-3	TRBV7-9	15	TGTGCCAGCAGCTTGCAGGGAGGCTCTGGAAACACCATATATTTT	CASSLQGGSGNTIYF
TRBD2	NA	TRBJ2-2	TRBV30	15	TGTGCCTGGAGAACAAAGGGACTAGTGGTAGGGGAGCTGTTTTTT	CAWRTKGLVVGELFF